This T cell receptor (beta chain) was identified in a study of T cells in Graves' hyperthyroidism and ophthalmopathy (dated by TCRdb to about 2019). A note on the overall study: Peripheral blood was collected at initial diagnosis, before any treatment. To identify TCR V-J signatures that set the groups apart, the researchers used a discovery cohort of 100 patients, made up of 40 to 45 with Graves' ophthalmopathy and 55 to 65 with stable Graves' hyperthyroidism. Prospective prediction of ophthalmopathy was tested in an independent validation cohort consisting of about 19 hyperthyroidism patients and around 16 patients who later progressed to ophthalmopathy. The 100 discovery patients were randomly divided into training and test sets at a 7:3 ratio. In addition, the study compared T-cell repertoires in thyroid tissue and in blood from roughly six Graves' hyperthyroidism patients. Following sampling, methimazole starting at 30 mg daily was given to hyperthyroidism patients, and high-dose intravenous methylprednisolone was given to ophthalmopathy patients. TCR Vbeta CDR3 sequencing of 135 peripheral blood samples (over 40 ophthalmopathy, some 75 hyperthyroidism and approximately 17 progressor patients) is reported in the paper.

Stable Graves' hyperthyroidism was defined as the absence of progression to ophthalmopathy over 18 months of follow-up. Hyperthyroidism patients were aged 18 to 65 years and newly diagnosed, with disease duration of less than 2 months. Patients with uncontrolled infections, other autoimmune diseases, pregnancy or lactation were excluded. Diagnoses relied on clinical symptoms, serum thyroxine and TRAb, thyroid ultrasound and orbital computed tomography. PBMCs were separated from 10 ml of fresh peripheral blood using Ficoll-Paque density gradient centrifugation. Trizol reagent was used to extract total RNA, and RNA quality was then checked on an Agilent 2100 Bioanalyzer. The TCR beta CDR3 regions were amplified from RNA transcripts. For the first round of RT-PCR on the TCR CDR3, the HTBI primer set was used together with the Qiagen OneStep RT-PCR kit. The libraries were constructed in a second round of multiplex PCR and then size-selected and purified. The libraries were sequenced on an Illumina HiSeq2000 using paired-end 100 bp reads. The authors processed their data as follows. SOAPnuke was used to process the raw data, throwing out any read that contained adapters or uncalled bases, had a mean Phred below 15, or lacked an exact constant-primer or identifier match. High-quality paired reads were merged with COPE v1.2.5, and unique nucleotide sequences were defined as clonotypes. MiTCR v1.1 was used to align the clonotypes against IMGT TRBV, TRBD and TRBJ reference segments. Analysis was restricted to V-J combinations with a frequency above 0.0001, which covered roughly 99% of repertoires. The TCS score was defined as the ratio of F50 (clonal expansion) to E x V (chaos), calculated using BLOSUM62-based TCRdist between CDR3 peptides within each V-J. Welch's t-statistics and random forest reduced roughly 540 V-J features to roughly 13, which were used in a naive Bayes classifier (R e1071). TCRdb reprocessing: public reads trimmed at Q25 with fastp, clones called with MiXCR, in-frame beta chains kept. Rows merge per CDR3 protein into single entries with the most common DNA and genes. The V and J calls reflect TCRdb's pipeline rather than the authors' work. This sample has approximately 370,000 distinct CDR3 sequences in its table, and under 15% of those were observed once. The ten largest clones take up roughly 33% of the sample.

On the study overall, not on this receptor specifically: A 13 V-J signature model separated ophthalmopathy from stable hyperthyroidism, with roughly 88% sensitivity and 81.08% specificity in cross-validation and 80%/75% in testing. Most expanded thyroid clonotypes (frequency above 0.001) were also detected in blood, a finding suggesting that blood repertoires may reflect thyroid immune responses. In validation, the model predicted progression to ophthalmopathy with around 71% sensitivity and 72% to 85% specificity, a median of 6.5 months before onset. Sample size was not statistically predetermined, and blinding of investigators to group allocation was not performed.

This clonotype occurred many times. Its cognate antigen has yet to be identified. Base qualities are missing; no much larger clone stands one base away. The TCR originated in a woman in her twenties or thirties with Graves' hyperthyroidism. The source material was blood.

The CDR3 protein: CSAPEYSGANVLTF. The DNA sequence is as follows: TGCAGTGCCCCTGAATATTCTGGGGCCAACGTCCTGACTTTC. The V and J genes are TRBV20-1 and TRBJ2-6; no D gene can be assigned with confidence. The germline V gene (reference sequence) yields DFQATT for CDR1 and SNEGSKA for CDR2. A distance of 10 bases separates the germline ends of V and J, which lose 6 bases and 1 base respectively. The CDR3 starts with the cysteine, ends with the phenylalanine, and has 14 residues. The read is trimmed to its CDR3 DNA, 42 bases read in frame from base 1.